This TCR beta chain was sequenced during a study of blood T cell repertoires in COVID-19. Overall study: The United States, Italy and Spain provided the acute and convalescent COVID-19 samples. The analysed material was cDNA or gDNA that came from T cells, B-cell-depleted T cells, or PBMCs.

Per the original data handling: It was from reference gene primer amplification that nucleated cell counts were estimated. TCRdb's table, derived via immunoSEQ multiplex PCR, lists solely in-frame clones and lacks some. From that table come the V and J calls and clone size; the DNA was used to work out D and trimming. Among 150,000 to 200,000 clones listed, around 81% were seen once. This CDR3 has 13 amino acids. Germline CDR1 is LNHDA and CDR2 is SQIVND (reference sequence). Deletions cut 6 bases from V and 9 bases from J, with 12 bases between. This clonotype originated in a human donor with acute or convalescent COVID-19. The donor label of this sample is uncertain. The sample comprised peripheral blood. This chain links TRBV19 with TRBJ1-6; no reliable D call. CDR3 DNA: TGTGCCAGTAGGGCCAAGCAGGCTTCACCCCTCCACTTT. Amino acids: CASRAKQASPLHF.